Following are 14 T cell receptor beta chains from one sample sequenced in a study of cytomegalovirus exposure and HLA in healthy donors. PCR employed 60 Vbeta and 13 Jbeta primers. Here immunoSEQ multiplex PCR was the method, and the copy in TCRdb shows in-frame clones only, minus some. The table records 150,000 to 200,000 clones, 85% to 90% of them present only once. Specimen: PBMCs. The receptors here all came from a woman between 18 and 29 years old in good health and CMV-seronegative.

This rearrangement joins TRBV6-5 to TRBJ2-7; maybe TRBD2 (5 bases). The CDR3 length is 14 residues. CDR1 and CDR2 (germline): MNHEY, SVGAGI. V was shortened by 1 base and J by 6 bases, with 13 bases between the two germline ends. The CDR3 nucleotides are TGTGCCAGCAGTTACTTGTCGTCGGGATCCGAGCAGTACTTC. As protein: CASSYLSSGSEQYF.

The chain has TRBV4-2 and TRBJ2-3, with 9 bases aligning to TRBD1. J was trimmed by 4 bases and V by 0 bases; bases with no gene match: 5. The CDR3 runs 16 residues. Germline loops: CDR1 LGHNA, CDR2 YNFKEQ. Here the CDR3 reads CASSQDRGQGSDTQYF. CDR3 bases: TGTGCCAGCAGCCAAGATAGAGGACAGGGGTCAGATACGCAGTATTTT.

CDR3 loop: CASSVRSLAGVTDTQYF. DNA of the CDR3: TGTGCCAGCAGCGTACGGTCCCTAGCGGGGGTAACAGATACGCAGTATTTT. The chain couples TRBV9 to TRBJ2-3; TRBD2 agrees at 10 bases. The CDR3 spans 17 residues. J lost 3 bases, V lost 1 base, and 8 bases had no gene match. Germline-derived CDR1 and CDR2 are SGDLS and YYNGEE.

The V and J genes are TRBV30 and TRBJ2-1, with 7 bases lining up with TRBD2. With V trimmed by 2 bases and J by 5 bases, 6 bases remained unmatched. Germline V gives CDR1 GTSNPN, CDR2 SVGIG (reference sequence). The CDR3 has 14 amino acids. This chain's CDR3 is CAWSRRLAHNEQFF. DNA of the CDR3: TGTGCCTGGAGTCGTAGACTAGCCCACAATGAGCAGTTCTTC.

V and J are TRBV5-1 and TRBJ2-4, with D possibly matching TRBD2 (6 bases). Germline CDR1 SGHRS, CDR2 YFSETQ. V lost 3 bases and J 9 bases, leaving 16 bases between the germline ends. This CDR3 has 14 residues. The CDR3 loop is CASSSGLTESIQYF. The CDR3 DNA sequence: TGCGCCAGCAGCTCGGGACTTACAGAAAGCATTCAGTACTTC.

This chain links TRBV5-4 with TRBJ2-3; TRBD2 might be the D (6 bases). Deletions cut 0 bases from V and 4 bases from J, with 9 bases between. The CDR3 is 14 residues long. Germline assignment: CDR1 SGHNT and CDR2 YYREEE (reference sequence). CDR3 in amino acids: CASSLARGSDTQYF. CDR3 bases: TGTGCCAGCAGCTTGGCTCGGGGGTCAGATACGCAGTATTTT.

The CDR3: CASSEGDSSQDSGANVLTF. The CDR3 nucleotides are TGTGCCAGCAGTGAAGGTGACAGCTCCCAGGACTCTGGGGCCAACGTCCTGACTTTC. J is TRBJ2-6 and V is TRBV6-1; a possible D gene is TRBD1 (5 bases). In germline, CDR1 is MNHNS, CDR2 SASEGT. This CDR3 is built from 19 residues. Trimming shortened V by 1 base and J by 0 bases, and 16 bases separated the two germline ends.

The chain uses TRBV30 and TRBJ1-5; possibly TRBD1 for D (6 bases). Trimming removed 2 bases from V and 0 bases from J, with 17 bases in between. CDR3 length: 17 residues. CDR1 and CDR2 (germline): GTSNPN, SVGIG (reference sequence). In DNA, the CDR3 is TGTGCCTGGAGTACGGACAGAGTGAGAAATAGCAATCAGCCCCAGCATTTT. As protein: CAWSTDRVRNSNQPQHF.

V and J are TRBV6-5 and TRBJ1-5; D call uncertain. CDR3 length equals 15 residues. CDR1 and CDR2 from the germline V gene are MNHEY and SVGAGI. Trimming stripped 5 bases from V and 1 base from J, with 12 bases between. CDR3 in amino acids: CASSRGVSSNQPQHF. CDR3 nucleotide sequence: TGTGCCAGCAGTCGGGGAGTCTCAAGCAATCAGCCCCAGCATTTT.

The V and J genes are TRBV6-5 and TRBJ1-6, with D possibly being TRBD1 (6 bases). CDR3 length: 15 residues. The V and J ends lost 3 bases and 7 bases respectively, with 13 bases between them. Germline V CDR1 and CDR2: MNHEY, SVGAGI. In DNA, the CDR3 is TGTGCCAGCAGTTATATAGGGGGAGCGAATTCACCCCTCCACTTT. Translating it yields CASSYIGGANSPLHF.

The CDR3 DNA reads as TGTGCCAGCAGTTACCGGGGTGGTGGAAACACCATATATTTT. Translation: CASSYRGGGNTIYF. The J gene is TRBJ1-3, the V gene TRBV28; no clear D gene. Germline-derived CDR1 and CDR2 are MDHEN and SYDVKM. V was pared by 4 bases and J by 3 bases, with 10 bases between. The CDR3 extends over 14 amino acids.

This chain connects TRBV18 to TRBJ1-5, with TRBD1 identical over 7 bases. The CDR3 is 14 residues long. Trimming removed 3 bases from V and 8 bases from J; junction bases left unmatched: 7. Per the germline V gene, CDR1 is KGHSH and CDR2 is LQKENI. CDR3 residues: CASSPRQGGEPQHF. CDR3 sequence (DNA): TGTGCCAGCTCACCCCGGCAGGGGGGCGAGCCCCAGCATTTT.

This clone has a single count. The chain joins TRBV7-6 to TRBJ2-1; 9 bases are a match to TRBD1. This CDR3 is 15 amino acids long. CDR1 and CDR2 (germline): SGHVS, FNYEAQ. V shed 4 bases and J 2 bases; nucleotides not matched to a gene: 3. This CDR3 reads CASSSGTGTYNEQFF. CDR3 sequence (DNA): TGTGCCAGCAGCTCCGGGACAGGGACCTACAATGAGCAGTTCTTC. Variable domain in full (rest from reference TRBV7-6 and TRBJ2-1): GAGVSQSPRYKVTKRGQDVALRCDPISGHVSLYWYRQALGQGPEFLTYFNYEAQQDKSGLPNDRFSAERPEGSISTLTIQRTEQRDSAMYRCASSSGTGTYNEQFFGPGTRLTVL.

The rearrangement links TRBV11-3 to TRBJ2-1, with TRBD2 as a possible D gene (6 bases). The V gene's germline CDR1 is SGHNT and CDR2 YENEEA. The V end was cut by 0 bases, the J end by 5 bases, with 8 bases between. The CDR3 has 14 residues. DNA for the CDR3: TGTGCCAGCAGCTTAGATGGAGGGGACAATGAGCAGTTCTTC. Its translation: CASSLDGGDNEQFF.